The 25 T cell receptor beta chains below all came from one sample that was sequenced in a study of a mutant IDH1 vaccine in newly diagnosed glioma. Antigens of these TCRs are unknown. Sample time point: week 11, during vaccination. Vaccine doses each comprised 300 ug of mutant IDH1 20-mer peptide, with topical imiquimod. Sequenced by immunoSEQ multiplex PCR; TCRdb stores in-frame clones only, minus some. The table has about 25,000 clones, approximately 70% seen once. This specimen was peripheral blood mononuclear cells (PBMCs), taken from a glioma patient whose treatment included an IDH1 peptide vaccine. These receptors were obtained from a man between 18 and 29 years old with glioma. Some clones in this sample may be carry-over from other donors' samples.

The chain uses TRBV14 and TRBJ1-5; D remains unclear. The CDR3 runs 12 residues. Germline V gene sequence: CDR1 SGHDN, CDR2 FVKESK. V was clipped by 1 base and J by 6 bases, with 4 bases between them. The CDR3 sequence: CASSQGVQPQHF. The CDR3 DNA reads TGTGCCAGCAGCCAAGGGGTTCAGCCCCAGCATTTT. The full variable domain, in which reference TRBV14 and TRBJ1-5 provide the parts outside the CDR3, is EAGVTQFPSHSVIEKGQTVTLRCDPISGHDNLYWYRRVMGKEIKFLLHFVKESKQDESGMPNNRFLAERTGGTYSTLKVQPAELEDSGVYFCASSQGVQPQHFGDGTRLSIL.

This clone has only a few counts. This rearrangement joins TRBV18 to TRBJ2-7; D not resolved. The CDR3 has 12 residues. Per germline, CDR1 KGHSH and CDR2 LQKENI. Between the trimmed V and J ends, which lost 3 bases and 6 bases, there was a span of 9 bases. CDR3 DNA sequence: TGTGCCAGCTCACCCGAGTCGAGCGAGCAGTACTTC. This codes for CASSPESSEQYF.

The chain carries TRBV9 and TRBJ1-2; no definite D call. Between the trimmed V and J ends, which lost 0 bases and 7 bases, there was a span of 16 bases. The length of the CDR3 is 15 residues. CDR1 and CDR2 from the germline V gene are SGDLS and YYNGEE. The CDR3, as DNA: TGTGCCAGCAGCGTAGCAATACACCCGGAGGCTGGCTACACCTTC. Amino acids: CASSVAIHPEAGYTF. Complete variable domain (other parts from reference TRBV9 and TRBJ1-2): DSGVTQTPKHLITATGQRVTLRCSPRSGDLSVYWYQQSLDQGLQFLIQYYNGEERAKGNILERFSAQQFPDLHSELNLSSLELGDSALYFCASSVAIHPEAGYTFGSGTRLTVV.

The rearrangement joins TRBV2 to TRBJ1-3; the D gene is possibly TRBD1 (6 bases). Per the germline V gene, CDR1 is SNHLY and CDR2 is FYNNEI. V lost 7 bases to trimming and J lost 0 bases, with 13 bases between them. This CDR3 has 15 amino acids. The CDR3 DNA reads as TGTGCCAGCATGGGGGGGGCGGCCTCTGGAAACACCATATATTTT. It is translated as CASMGGAASGNTIYF.

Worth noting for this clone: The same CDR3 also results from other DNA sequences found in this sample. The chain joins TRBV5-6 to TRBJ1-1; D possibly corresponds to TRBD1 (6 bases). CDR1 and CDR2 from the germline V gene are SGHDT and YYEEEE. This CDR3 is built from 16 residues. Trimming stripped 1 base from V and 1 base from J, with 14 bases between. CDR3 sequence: CASSLFGRGGNTEAFF. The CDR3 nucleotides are TGTGCCAGCAGCTTGTTTGGGAGAGGGGGGAACACTGAAGCTTTCTTT. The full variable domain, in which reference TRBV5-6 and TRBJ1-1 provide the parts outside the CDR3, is DAGVTQSPTHLIKTRGQQVTLRCSPKSGHDTVSWYQQALGQGPQFIFQYYEEEERQRGNFPDRFSGHQFPNYSSELNVNALLLGDSALYLCASSLFGRGGNTEAFFGQGTRLTVV.

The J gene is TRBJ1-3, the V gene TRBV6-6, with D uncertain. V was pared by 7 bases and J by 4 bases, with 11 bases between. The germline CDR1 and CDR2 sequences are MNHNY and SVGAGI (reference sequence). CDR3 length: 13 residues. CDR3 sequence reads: CASTLLSGNTIYF. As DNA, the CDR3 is TGTGCCAGCACCCTTTTATCAGGAAACACCATATATTTT.

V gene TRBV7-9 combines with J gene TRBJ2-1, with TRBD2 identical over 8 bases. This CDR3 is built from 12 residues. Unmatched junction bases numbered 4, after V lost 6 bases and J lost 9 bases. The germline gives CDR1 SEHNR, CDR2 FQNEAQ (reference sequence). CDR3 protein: CASRGLAGEQFF. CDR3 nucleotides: TGTGCCAGCAGAGGACTAGCAGGTGAGCAGTTCTTC.

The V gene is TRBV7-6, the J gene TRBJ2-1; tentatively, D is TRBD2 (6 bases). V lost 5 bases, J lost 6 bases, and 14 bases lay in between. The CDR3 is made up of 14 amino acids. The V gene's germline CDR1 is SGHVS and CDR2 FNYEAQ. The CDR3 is CASSVMGGANEQFF. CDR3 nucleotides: TGTGCCAGCAGCGTAATGGGCGGGGCCAATGAGCAGTTCTTC.

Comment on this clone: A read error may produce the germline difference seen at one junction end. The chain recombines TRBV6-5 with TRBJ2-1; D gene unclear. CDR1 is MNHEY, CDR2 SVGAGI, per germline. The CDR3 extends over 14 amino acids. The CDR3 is CASSPTGSSNEQFF. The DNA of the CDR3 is TGTGCCAGCAGCCCCACCGGGTCCTCCAATGAGCAGTTCTTC.

CDR3 sequence (DNA): TGTGCCAGCAGCCCTGGGGGGGTTATTAGCGGGGGTATCTCCGGGGAGCTGTTTTTT. It yields the protein CASSPGGVISGGISGELFF. J is TRBJ2-2 and V is TRBV9; 9 positions agree with TRBD2. The CDR3 runs to 19 residues. Unmatched junction bases numbered 19, after V lost 4 bases and J lost 6 bases. Germline CDR1 reads SGDLS; CDR2 reads YYNGEE.

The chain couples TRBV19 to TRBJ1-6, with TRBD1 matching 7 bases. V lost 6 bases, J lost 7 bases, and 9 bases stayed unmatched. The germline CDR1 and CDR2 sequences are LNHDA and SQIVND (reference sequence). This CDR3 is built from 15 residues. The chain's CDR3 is CASRRDRVKNSPLHF. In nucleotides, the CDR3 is TGTGCCAGTAGGCGCGACAGGGTTAAGAATTCACCCCTCCACTTT.

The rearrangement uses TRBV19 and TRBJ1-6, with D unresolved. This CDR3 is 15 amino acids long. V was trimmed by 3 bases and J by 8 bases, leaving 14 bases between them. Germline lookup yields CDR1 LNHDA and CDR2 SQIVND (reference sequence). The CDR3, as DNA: TGTGCCAGTAGTATTCAACGCAGGCCCGATTCACCCCTCCACTTT. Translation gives CASSIQRRPDSPLHF.

The CDR3 DNA sequence: TGTGCCAGCAGCCAAGATTTTCGTGAGGTCACCGGGGAGCTGTTTTTT. Translating it yields CASSQDFREVTGELFF. The V call is TRBV4-2, the J call TRBJ2-2; D unresolved. Per germline, CDR1 LGHNA and CDR2 YNFKEQ. V lost 0 bases and J lost 4, with 12 bases in between. The CDR3 runs to 16 residues.

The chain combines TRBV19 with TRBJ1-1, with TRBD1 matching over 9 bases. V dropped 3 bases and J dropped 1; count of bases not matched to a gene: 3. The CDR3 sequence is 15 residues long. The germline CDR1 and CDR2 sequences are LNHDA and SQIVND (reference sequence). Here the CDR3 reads CASSITGQGNTEAFF. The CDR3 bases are TGTGCCAGTAGTATTACGGGACAGGGGAACACTGAAGCTTTCTTT.

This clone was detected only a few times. CDR3 coding DNA: TGTGCCAGCAGATCGGACCAGATCGAGACCCAGTACTTC. Translation gives CASRSDQIETQYF. This chain uses TRBV5-4 with TRBJ2-5; D ambiguous. Per germline, CDR1 SGHNT and CDR2 YYREEE (reference sequence). The CDR3 covers 13 residues. Trimming took off 5 bases at V and 5 bases at J, with 13 bases between the two ends.

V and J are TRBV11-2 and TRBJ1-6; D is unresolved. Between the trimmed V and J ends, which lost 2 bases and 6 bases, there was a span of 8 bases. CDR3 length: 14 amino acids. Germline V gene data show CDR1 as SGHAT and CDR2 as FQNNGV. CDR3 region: CASSLTGGNSPLHF. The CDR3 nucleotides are TGTGCCAGCAGCTTAACGGGTGGTAATTCACCCCTCCACTTT.

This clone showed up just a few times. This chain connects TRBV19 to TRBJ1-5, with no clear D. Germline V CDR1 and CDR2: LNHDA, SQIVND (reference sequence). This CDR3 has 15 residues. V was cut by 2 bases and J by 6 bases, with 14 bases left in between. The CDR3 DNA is TGTGCCAGTAGTATATACGAAGGAACGGGTCAGCCCCAGCATTTT. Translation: CASSIYEGTGQPQHF.

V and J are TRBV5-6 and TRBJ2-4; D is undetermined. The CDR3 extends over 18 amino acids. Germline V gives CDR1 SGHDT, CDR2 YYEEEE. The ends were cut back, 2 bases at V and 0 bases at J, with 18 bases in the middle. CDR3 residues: CASSLAARASLAKNIQYF. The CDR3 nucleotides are TGTGCCAGCAGCTTAGCAGCAAGGGCGTCGTTAGCCAAAAACATTCAGTACTTC.

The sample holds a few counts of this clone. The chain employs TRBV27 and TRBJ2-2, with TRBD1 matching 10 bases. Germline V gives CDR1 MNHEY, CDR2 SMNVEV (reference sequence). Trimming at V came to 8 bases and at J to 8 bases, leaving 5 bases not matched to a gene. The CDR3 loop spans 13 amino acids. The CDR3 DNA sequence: TGTGCCAGCGCCGGACAGGGGGTAGGGGAGCTGTTTTTT. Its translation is CASAGQGVGELFF.

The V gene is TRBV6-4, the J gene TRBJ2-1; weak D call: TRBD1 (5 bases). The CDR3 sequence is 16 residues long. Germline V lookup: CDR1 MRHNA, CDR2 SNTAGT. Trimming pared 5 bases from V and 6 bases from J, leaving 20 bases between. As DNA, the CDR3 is TGTGCCAGCAGTCCCAGAGGACAAGTTAGGTCCAATGAGCAGTTCTTC. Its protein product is CASSPRGQVRSNEQFF.

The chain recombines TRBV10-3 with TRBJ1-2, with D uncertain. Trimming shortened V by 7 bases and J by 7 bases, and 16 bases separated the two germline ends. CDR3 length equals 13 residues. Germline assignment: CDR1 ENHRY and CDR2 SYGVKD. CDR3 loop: CAITAGLAGGYTF. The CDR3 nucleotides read TGTGCCATCACCGCGGGTCTCGCGGGTGGCTACACCTTC.

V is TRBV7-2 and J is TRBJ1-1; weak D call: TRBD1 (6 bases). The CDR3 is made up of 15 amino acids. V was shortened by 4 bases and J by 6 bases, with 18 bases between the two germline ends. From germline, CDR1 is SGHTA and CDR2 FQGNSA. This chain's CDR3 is CASSSLRSGGPEAFF. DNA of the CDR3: TGTGCCAGCAGCTCCTTAAGGTCGGGGGGCCCTGAAGCTTTCTTT.

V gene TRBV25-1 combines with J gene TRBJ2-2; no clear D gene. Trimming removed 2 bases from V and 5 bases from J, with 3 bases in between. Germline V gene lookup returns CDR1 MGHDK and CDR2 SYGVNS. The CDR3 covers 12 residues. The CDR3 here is CASSERTGELFF. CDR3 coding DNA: TGTGCCAGCAGTGAACGAACCGGGGAGCTGTTTTTT.

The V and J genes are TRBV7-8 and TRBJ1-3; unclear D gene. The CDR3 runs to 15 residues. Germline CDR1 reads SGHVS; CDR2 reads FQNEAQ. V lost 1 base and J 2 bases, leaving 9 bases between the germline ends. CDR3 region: CASSLVSITGNTIYF. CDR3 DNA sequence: TGTGCCAGCAGCTTAGTCAGCATTACTGGAAACACCATATATTTT.

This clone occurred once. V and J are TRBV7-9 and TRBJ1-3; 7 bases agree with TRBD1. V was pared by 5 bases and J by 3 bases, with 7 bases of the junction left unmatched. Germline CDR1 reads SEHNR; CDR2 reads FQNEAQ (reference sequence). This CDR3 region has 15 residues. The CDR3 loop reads CASSRGRVNGNTIYF. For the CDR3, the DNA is TGTGCCAGCAGCAGGGGGCGAGTAAATGGAAACACCATATATTTT.